Here is one T cell receptor (beta chain) with its context. The antigen remains undetermined. The sample originates from a study of Tregs in tolerant kidney transplant recipients. Trimming took off 3 bases at V and 10 bases at J, with 11 bases between the two ends. Looked up from germline, CDR1 is SGHTS and CDR2 is YDEGEE. CDR3 size: 12 residues. Broader study findings: Expanding Tregs on activated donor B cells appeared to best identify donor-specific TCRbeta clones.

Only in-frame clones appear in the TCRdb table, and some are missing; sequencing was by immunoSEQ multiplex PCR. The sample holds 35,000 to 50,000 clones; 95% to 96% are singletons and the top ten take 0.3% to 0.45%. Sequencing was done on a sample of Tregs from blood cultured with allogeneic cells. The source is a human donor in good health. The chain recombines TRBV5-8 with TRBJ1-5, with D possibly TRBD1 on 6 matching bases. This CDR3 reads CASSWGLTPQHF. In nucleotides, the CDR3 is TGTGCCAGCAGCTGGGGGCTTACACCCCAGCATTTT.